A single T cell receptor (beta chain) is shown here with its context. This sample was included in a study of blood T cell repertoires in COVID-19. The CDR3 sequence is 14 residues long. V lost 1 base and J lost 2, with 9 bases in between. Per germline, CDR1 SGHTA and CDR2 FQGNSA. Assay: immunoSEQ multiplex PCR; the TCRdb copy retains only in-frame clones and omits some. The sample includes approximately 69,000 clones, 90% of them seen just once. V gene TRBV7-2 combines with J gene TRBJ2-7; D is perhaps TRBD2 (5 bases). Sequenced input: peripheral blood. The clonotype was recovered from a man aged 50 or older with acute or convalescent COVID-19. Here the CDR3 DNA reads TGTGCCAGCAGCTTAGGGCCCGGGGCCTACGAGCAGTACTTC. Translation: CASSLGPGAYEQYF.